This T cell receptor (beta chain) was recovered during a study of cytomegalovirus exposure and HLA in healthy donors. Turning to the study itself: Roughly 85 million unique TCRs from HLA-typed donors were held in an early release of data. Study results and caveats: The authors later found TCR association rates varying by HLA locus, with DRB1 most and HLA-C fewest. As a later analysis revealed, most CMV-associated TCR beta chains appeared HLA-restricted.

The V segment lost 7 bases and the J segment 6 bases; nucleotides outside the gene matches: 5. CDR1 is MNHNY and CDR2 is SVGAGI in the germline V gene (reference sequence). CDR3 length: 12 amino acids. PCR amplification relied on 60 Vbeta primers (plus 13 Jbeta primers). Source study methods: In a later analysis, the count reached approximately 80 million unique TCR beta chains, with roughly 9.9 million shared. Profiling relied on immunoSEQ multiplex PCR, and the TCRdb table lists in-frame clones only, not all of them. V and J calls and clone size follow that table, whereas D and trimming were derived from the DNA. This table holds roughly 100,000 clones, under 85% found once. This clone has a handful of counts. Its antigen is unidentified.

This chain joins TRBV6-6 and TRBJ1-2; TRBD1 matches at 7 bases. Sequenced: PBMCs. This receptor was obtained from a man younger than 30 in good health and CMV-seronegative. Here the CDR3 DNA reads TGTGCCAGCAACCAACAGGGGAATGGCTACACCTTC. Its translation: CASNQQGNGYTF.